The clone carrying this T cell receptor beta chain was seen only a few times. As yet, its antigen is unknown. This entry comes from a study of a mutant IDH1 vaccine in newly diagnosed glioma. Study in general: Patients got their first vaccination 4-6 weeks after radiotherapy alone, or with temozolomide cycles.

As to time point: week 35, safety follow-up. One vaccine dose held 300 ug of mutant IDH1 20-mer peptide and came with topical imiquimod. Trimming left V 4 bases short and J 8 bases short, with 11 bases between. CDR1 is SGHTA and CDR2 is FQGNSA in the germline V gene. The CDR3 has 12 amino acids. The data were produced by immunoSEQ multiplex PCR, yet TCRdb's version contains in-frame clones alone and is incomplete. The top ten clones hold around 7.6% of a sample with tens of thousands of clones, over 60% of them seen once. The chain couples TRBV7-2 to TRBJ1-2; D unresolved. This receptor was taken from a man in his fifties with glioma. This specimen consisted of PBMCs, obtained from a glioma patient whose treatment included an IDH1 peptide vaccine. CDR3 protein: CASSSTLAGYTF. For the CDR3, the DNA is TGTGCCAGCAGCTCCACACTAGCCGGCTACACCTTC. The variable domain in full, with the rest retrieved from reference TRBV7-2 and TRBJ1-2, is GAGVSQSPSNKVTEKGKDVELRCDPISGHTALYWYRQSLGQGLEFLIYFQGNSAPDKSGLPSDRFSAERTGGSVSTLTIQRTQQEDSAVYLCASSSTLAGYTFGSGTRLTVV.